Presented here are 16 T cell receptor beta chains from one specimen sequenced in a study of human T cells and chemical hapten exposure. Stated time point: patch test 3, about 24 weeks after DPC sensitization. Indicated treatment: therapeutic diphenylcyclopropenone sensitization with weekly scalp DPC. TCRdb re-derived calls from the RACE reads in MiXCR, one entry per CDR3 protein. The sample yields over 70,000 distinct CDR3 sequences, approximately 11% seen once. This sample comprised whole blood, obtained in connection with sensitization to the hapten diphenylcyclopropenone (DPC). These receptors came from a woman under 40 with alopecia areata. Some clones in this sample may be carry-over from other donors' samples.

The gene calls are TRBV11-2 and TRBJ2-5; no firm D call. Germline assignment: CDR1 SGHAT and CDR2 FQNNGV. The V and J ends lost 1 base and 5 bases respectively, with 5 bases between them. The CDR3 length is 12 residues. CDR3 sequence: CASSLVMETQYF. DNA for the CDR3: TGTGCCAGCAGCTTAGTGATGGAGACCCAGTACTTC.

This clonotype showed up just a few times. The CDR3 DNA follows: TGTGCCAGCAGCCCCACGAGGGGGGCCTACGAGCAGTACTTC. Protein: CASSPTRGAYEQYF. The chain combines TRBV5-5 with TRBJ2-7; D tentatively fits TRBD1 or TRBD2 (6 bases each). V lost 4 bases, J lost 2 bases, and 13 bases lay in between. The CDR3 runs 14 residues. Germline V gene sequence: CDR1 SGHKS, CDR2 YYEKEE (reference sequence). The full variable domain, with the rest looked up from reference TRBV5-5 and TRBJ2-7, is DAGVTQSPTHLIKTRGQQVTLRCSPISGHKSVSWYQQVLGQGPQFIFQYYEKEERGRGNFPDRFSARQFPNYSSELNVNALLLGDSALYLCASSPTRGAYEQYFGPGTRLTVT.

This clonotype was recorded once. The chain is built from TRBV14 and TRBJ2-3; D is unresolved. In germline, CDR1 is SGHDN, CDR2 FVKESK. V lost 1 base, J lost 6 bases, and 11 bases lay in between. The length of the CDR3 is 14 residues. This CDR3 is CASSQAGSMDTQYF. CDR3 DNA: TGTGCCAGCAGCCAAGCGGGTAGTATGGATACGCAGTATTTT.

The genes are TRBV29-1 and TRBJ2-7; D is possibly TRBD1 (6 bases). The germline CDR1 and CDR2 sequences are SQVTM and ANQGSEA. Deletions cut 1 base from V and 2 bases from J, with 9 bases between. This CDR3 is built from 13 residues. The CDR3 loop is CSVEGTGTYEQYF. The CDR3 nucleotides read TGCAGCGTTGAAGGAACAGGGACCTACGAGCAGTACTTC.

The chain is built from TRBV2 and TRBJ1-1; TRBD1 is a possible D gene (5 bases). The CDR3 sequence is 12 residues long. CDR1 and CDR2 (germline): SNHLY, FYNNEI. Trimming shortened V by 2 bases and J by 9 bases, and 10 bases separated the two germline ends. The CDR3 region is CASSENQGQAFF. The CDR3 DNA reads TGTGCCAGCAGTGAAAACCAGGGACAAGCTTTCTTT.

For the CDR3, the DNA is TGTGCCAGCAGTCTCGCCCCCCCGCGCGTAAACCCTTGGGCCAACGTCCTGACTTTC. Amino acids: CASSLAPPRVNPWANVLTF. The chain employs TRBV27 and TRBJ2-6; D is unclear. There are 19 residues in the CDR3. Germline CDR1 reads MNHEY; CDR2 reads SMNVEV (reference sequence). Deletions cut 5 bases from V and 5 bases from J, with 25 bases between. The whole variable domain, remainder taken from reference TRBV27 and TRBJ2-6, is EAQVTQNPRYLITVTGKKLTVTCSQNMNHEYMSWYRQDPGLGLRQIYYSMNVEVTDKGDVPEGYKVSRKEKRNFPLILESPSPNQTSLYFCASSLAPPRVNPWANVLTFGAGSRLTVL.

This clonotype has just a few counts. This chain uses TRBV10-1 with TRBJ1-1; no reliable D call. Germline V gene data show CDR1 as WNHNN and CDR2 as SYGVQD (reference sequence). This CDR3 is 13 amino acids long. Trimming cost V 3 bases and J 1 base, with 6 bases left between them. This CDR3 is CASSDEKNTEAFF. DNA of the CDR3: TGCGCCAGCAGTGATGAGAAGAACACTGAAGCTTTCTTT.

This clonotype showed up many times. Written as DNA, the CDR3 is TGTGCCACCAGTGCGCGGGGTCAGCCCCAGCATTTT. This gives the protein CATSARGQPQHF. The chain carries TRBV24-1 and TRBJ1-5; D ambiguous. Trimming left V 5 bases short and J 6 bases short, with 7 bases between. Germline lookup yields CDR1 KGHDR and CDR2 SFDVKD. The CDR3 contains 12 residues.

V is TRBV6-4 and J is TRBJ2-1; 10 nucleotides align to TRBD1. The CDR3 contains 16 residues. Germline V CDR1 and CDR2: MRHNA, SNTAGT. The junction had 7 bases not matched to a gene; V was cut back by 4 bases and J by 4 bases. The CDR3 here is CASSVYGTGAYNEQFF. DNA for the CDR3: TGTGCCAGCAGTGTATACGGGACAGGGGCTTACAATGAGCAGTTCTTC.

This clonotype appeared a few times. The V gene is TRBV12-3 or TRBV12-4, the J gene TRBJ1-4, with 8 bases that match TRBD1. The V gene end was trimmed by 5 bases and the J gene end by 6 bases; junction bases not matched to a gene: 5. The CDR3 sequence is 14 residues long. CDR3 sequence (DNA): TGTGCCAGCAGTACGGACAGGGAGGATGAAAAACTGTTTTTT. It specifies CASSTDREDEKLFF.

This clonotype was seen more than once but under ten times. The chain is built from TRBV3-1 and TRBJ1-2; D gene ambiguous. CDR3 length equals 16 residues. Trimming cost V 1 base and J 4 bases, with 16 bases left between them. CDR1 and CDR2 (germline): LGHDT, YNNKEL (reference sequence). The CDR3 region has the DNA TGTGCCAGCAGCCAAGGTTTATCCGGGTTCGGCTATGGCTACACCTTC. This encodes CASSQGLSGFGYGYTF.

The chain's CDR3 is CASSPGGTASGNTIYF. Written as DNA, the CDR3 is TGTGCCAGCAGTCCGGGCGGGACGGCCTCTGGAAACACCATATATTTT. This sequence joins TRBV12-3 or TRBV12-4 and TRBJ1-3, with D possibly matching TRBD1 (5 bases). The CDR3 has 16 amino acids. The germline V and J ends were trimmed by 5 bases and 0 bases, with 14 bases remaining between them.

This CDR3 is CSARGPLYNEQFF. The CDR3 nucleotides read TGCAGTGCTAGAGGACCCCTCTACAATGAGCAGTTCTTC. This chain uses TRBV20-1 with TRBJ2-1, with D uncertain. Trimming pared 1 base from V and 3 bases from J, leaving 7 bases between. CDR1 is DFQATT and CDR2 is SNEGSKA in the germline V gene (reference sequence). This CDR3 is 13 amino acids long.

This clonotype was observed a few times. This rearrangement joins TRBV7-2 to TRBJ2-7; D gene uncertain. Germline V gives CDR1 SGHTA, CDR2 FQGNSA. The ends were cut back, 5 bases at V and 2 bases at J, with 10 bases in the middle. The CDR3 is 13 amino acids. CDR3 bases: TGTGCCAGCAGCAGCAGGAGTACCTACGAGCAGTACTTC. This sequence encodes CASSSRSTYEQYF.

In the case of this clonotype: A much bigger clone sits one base away, suggesting this may be a read error. The chain uses TRBV27 and TRBJ1-6; TRBD1 might be the D (5 bases). The V gene's germline CDR1 is MNHEY and CDR2 SMNVEV (reference sequence). Trimming left V 5 bases short and J 0 bases short, with 17 bases between. The CDR3 has 18 residues. The CDR3 DNA reads TGTGCCAGCAGTCTGTACACCACAGGAAGCTCCTATAATTCACCCCTCCACTTT. Amino acids: CASSLYTTGSSYNSPLHF.

The sample holds many counts of this clonotype. V gene TRBV3-1 combines with J gene TRBJ1-2; D gene unclear. V lost 0 bases and J 4 bases, leaving 9 bases between the germline ends. The CDR3 length is 14 residues. Germline-derived CDR1 and CDR2 are LGHDT and YNNKEL (reference sequence). CDR3 residues: CASSQDLNGYGYTF. The CDR3 DNA reads as TGTGCCAGCAGCCAAGATCTAAACGGCTATGGCTACACCTTC.